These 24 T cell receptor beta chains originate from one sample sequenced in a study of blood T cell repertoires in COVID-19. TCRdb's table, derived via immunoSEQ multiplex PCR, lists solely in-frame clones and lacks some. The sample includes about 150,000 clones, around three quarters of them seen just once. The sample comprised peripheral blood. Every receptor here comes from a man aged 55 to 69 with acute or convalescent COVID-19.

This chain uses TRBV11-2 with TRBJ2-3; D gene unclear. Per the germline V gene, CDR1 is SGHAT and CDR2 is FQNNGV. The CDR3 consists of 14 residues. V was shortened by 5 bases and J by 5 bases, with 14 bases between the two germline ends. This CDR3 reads CASSPVLTGDTQYF. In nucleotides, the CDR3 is TGTGCCAGCAGCCCCGTGTTGACTGGAGATACGCAGTATTTT.

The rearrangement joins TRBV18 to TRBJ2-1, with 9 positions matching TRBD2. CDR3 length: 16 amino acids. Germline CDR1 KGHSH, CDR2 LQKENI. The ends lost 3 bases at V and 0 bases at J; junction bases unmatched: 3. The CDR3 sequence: CASSPLAGASYNEQFF. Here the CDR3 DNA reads TGTGCCAGCTCACCGTTAGCGGGAGCCTCCTACAATGAGCAGTTCTTC.

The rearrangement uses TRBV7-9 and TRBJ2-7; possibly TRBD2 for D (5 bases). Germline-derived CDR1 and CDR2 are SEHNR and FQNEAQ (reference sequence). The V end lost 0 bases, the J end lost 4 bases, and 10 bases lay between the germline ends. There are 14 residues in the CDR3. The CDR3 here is CASSLAAVRYEQYF. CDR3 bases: TGTGCCAGCAGCTTAGCAGCGGTTCGGTACGAGCAGTACTTC.

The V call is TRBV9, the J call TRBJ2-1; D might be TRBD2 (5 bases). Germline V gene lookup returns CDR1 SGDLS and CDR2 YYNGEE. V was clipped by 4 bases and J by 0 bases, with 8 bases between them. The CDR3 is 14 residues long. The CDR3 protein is CASSTGGSYNEQFF. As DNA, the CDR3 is TGTGCCAGCAGCACCGGAGGCTCCTACAATGAGCAGTTCTTC.

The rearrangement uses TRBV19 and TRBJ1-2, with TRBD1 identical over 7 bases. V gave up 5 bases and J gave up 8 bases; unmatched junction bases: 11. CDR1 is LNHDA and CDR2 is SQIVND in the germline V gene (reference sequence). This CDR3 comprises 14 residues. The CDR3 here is CASSPNDRAGGYTF. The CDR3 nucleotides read TGTGCCAGTAGTCCGAACGACAGGGCGGGCGGCTACACCTTC.

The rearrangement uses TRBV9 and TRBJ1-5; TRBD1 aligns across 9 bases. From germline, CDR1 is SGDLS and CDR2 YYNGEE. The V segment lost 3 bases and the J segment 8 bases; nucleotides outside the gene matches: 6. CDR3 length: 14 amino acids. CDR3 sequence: CASSEGQGSEPQHF. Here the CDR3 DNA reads TGTGCCAGCAGCGAAGGACAGGGGTCGGAGCCCCAGCATTTT.

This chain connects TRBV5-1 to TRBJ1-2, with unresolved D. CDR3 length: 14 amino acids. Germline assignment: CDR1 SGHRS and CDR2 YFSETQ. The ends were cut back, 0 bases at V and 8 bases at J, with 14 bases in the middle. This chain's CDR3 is CASSLASEGSGYTF. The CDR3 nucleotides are TGCGCCAGCAGCTTGGCCTCTGAGGGATCAGGCTACACCTTC.

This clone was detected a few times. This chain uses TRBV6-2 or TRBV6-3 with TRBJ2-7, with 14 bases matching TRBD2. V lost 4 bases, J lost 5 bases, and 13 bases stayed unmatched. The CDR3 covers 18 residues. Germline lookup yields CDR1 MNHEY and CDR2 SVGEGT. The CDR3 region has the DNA TGTGCCAGCAGTTCAGCAATTGGACTAGCGGGAGGTAGCAACGAGCAGTACTTC. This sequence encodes CASSSAIGLAGGSNEQYF.

CDR3 amino acids: CASSLGQGNEQFF. The CDR3, as DNA: TGCGCCAGCAGCTTGGGGCAGGGGAATGAGCAGTTCTTC. The gene calls are TRBV5-1 and TRBJ2-1, with a tentative D call TRBD1 (6 bases). V was pared by 0 bases and J by 7 bases, with 8 bases between. Per the germline V gene, CDR1 is SGHRS and CDR2 is YFSETQ. The CDR3 is 13 amino acids.

The chain's CDR3 is CASSRTSGTQETQYF. In nucleotides, the CDR3 is TGTGCCAGCAGCAGGACTAGCGGGACTCAAGAGACCCAGTACTTC. This chain joins TRBV7-8 and TRBJ2-5, with 12 bases aligning to TRBD2. The V gene's germline CDR1 is SGHVS and CDR2 FQNEAQ. The CDR3 sequence is 15 residues long. The junction had 3 bases not matched to a gene; V was cut back by 5 bases and J by 2 bases.

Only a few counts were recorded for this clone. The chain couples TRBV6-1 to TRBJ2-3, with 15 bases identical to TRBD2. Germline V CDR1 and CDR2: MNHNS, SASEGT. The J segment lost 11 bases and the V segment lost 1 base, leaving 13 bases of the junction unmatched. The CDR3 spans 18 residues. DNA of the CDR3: TGTGCCAGCAGTGAAGATTGGACTAGCGGGAGGGCCAACTTTGGGCAGTATTTT. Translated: CASSEDWTSGRANFGQYF.

The CDR3 DNA follows: TGTGCCAGCACCCTAGCGGGAGGTGAGACCCAGTACTTC. Its protein product is CASTLAGGETQYF. The chain employs TRBV6-5 and TRBJ2-5, with 11 bases fitting TRBD2. Germline CDR1 and CDR2: MNHEY and SVGAGI. Trimming took 7 bases from V and 5 from J; bases not matched to a gene: 3. The CDR3 sequence is 13 residues long.

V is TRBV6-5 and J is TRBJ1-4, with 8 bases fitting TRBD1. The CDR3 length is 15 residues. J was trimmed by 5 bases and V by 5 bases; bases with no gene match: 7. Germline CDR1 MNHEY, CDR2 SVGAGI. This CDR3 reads CASSQDRVPNEKLFF. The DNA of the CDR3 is TGTGCCAGCAGTCAGGACAGGGTCCCGAATGAAAAACTGTTTTTT.

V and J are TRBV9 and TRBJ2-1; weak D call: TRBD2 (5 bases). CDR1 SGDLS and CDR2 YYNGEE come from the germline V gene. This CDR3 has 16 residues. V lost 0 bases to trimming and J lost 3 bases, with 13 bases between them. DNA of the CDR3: TGTGCCAGCAGCGTAGCCACGGGCGGGTTCTACAATGAGCAGTTCTTC. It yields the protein CASSVATGGFYNEQFF.

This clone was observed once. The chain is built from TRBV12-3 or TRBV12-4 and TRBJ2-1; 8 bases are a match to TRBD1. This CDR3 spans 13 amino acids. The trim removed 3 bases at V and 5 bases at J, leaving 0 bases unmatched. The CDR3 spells CASSFRGHNEQFF. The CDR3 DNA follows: TGTGCCAGCAGTTTCAGGGGGCACAATGAGCAGTTCTTC.

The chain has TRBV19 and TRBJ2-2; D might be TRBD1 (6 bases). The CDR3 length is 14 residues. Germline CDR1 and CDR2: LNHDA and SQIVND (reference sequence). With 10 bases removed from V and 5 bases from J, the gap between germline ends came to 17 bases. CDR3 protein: CATSDRRSTGELFF. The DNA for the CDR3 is TGTGCCACCTCCGACAGGAGGTCGACCGGGGAGCTGTTTTTT. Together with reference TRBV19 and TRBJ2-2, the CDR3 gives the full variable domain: DGGITQSPKYLFRKEGQNVTLSCEQNLNHDAMYWYRQDPGQGLRLIYYSQIVNDFQKGDIAEGYSVSREKKESFPLTVTSAQKNPTAFYLCATSDRRSTGELFFGEGSRLTVL.

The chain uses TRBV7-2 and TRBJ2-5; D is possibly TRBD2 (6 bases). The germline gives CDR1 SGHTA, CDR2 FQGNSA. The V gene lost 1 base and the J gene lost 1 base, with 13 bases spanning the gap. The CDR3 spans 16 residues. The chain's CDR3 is CASSLVGGLVQETQYF. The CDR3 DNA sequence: TGTGCCAGCAGCTTAGTCGGAGGGCTAGTCCAAGAGACCCAGTACTTC.

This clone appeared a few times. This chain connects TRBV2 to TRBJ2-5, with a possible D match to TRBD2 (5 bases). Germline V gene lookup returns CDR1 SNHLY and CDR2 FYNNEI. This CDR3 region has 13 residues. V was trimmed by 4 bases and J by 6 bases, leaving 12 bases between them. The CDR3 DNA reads TGTGCCAGCAGTGTCTCAAGGGAGCAGACCCAGTACTTC. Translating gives CASSVSREQTQYF.

The CDR3 reads CASSQVGRRYEQYF. The CDR3, as DNA: TGTGCCAGCAGCCAAGTGGGCAGGCGCTACGAGCAGTACTTC. The chain links TRBV3-1 (or the pseudogene TRBV3-2) to TRBJ2-7; no reliable D call. The CDR3 contains 14 residues. The V end was cut by 1 base, the J end by 3 bases, with 10 bases between. Germline assignment: CDR1 LGHDT and CDR2 YNNKEL (reference sequence).

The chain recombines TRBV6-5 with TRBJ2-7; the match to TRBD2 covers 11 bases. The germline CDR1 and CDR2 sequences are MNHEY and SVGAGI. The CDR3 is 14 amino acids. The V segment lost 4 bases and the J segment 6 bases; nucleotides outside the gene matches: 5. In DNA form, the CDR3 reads TGTGCCAGCAGTTCCCTAGCGGGAGGTCTCGAGCAGTACTTC. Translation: CASSSLAGGLEQYF.

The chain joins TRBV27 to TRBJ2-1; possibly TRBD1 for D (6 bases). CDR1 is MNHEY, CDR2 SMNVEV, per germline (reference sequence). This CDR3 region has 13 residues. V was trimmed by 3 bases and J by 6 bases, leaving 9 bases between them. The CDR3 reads CASSFSRGNEQFF. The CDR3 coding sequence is TGTGCCAGCAGTTTTTCCAGGGGCAATGAGCAGTTCTTC.

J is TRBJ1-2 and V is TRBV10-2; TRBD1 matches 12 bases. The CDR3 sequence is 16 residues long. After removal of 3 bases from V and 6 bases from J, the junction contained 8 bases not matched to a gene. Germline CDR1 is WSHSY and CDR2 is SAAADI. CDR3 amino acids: CASSDVGTGGKDGYTF. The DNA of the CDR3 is TGCGCCAGCAGTGATGTCGGGACAGGGGGCAAGGATGGCTACACCTTC.

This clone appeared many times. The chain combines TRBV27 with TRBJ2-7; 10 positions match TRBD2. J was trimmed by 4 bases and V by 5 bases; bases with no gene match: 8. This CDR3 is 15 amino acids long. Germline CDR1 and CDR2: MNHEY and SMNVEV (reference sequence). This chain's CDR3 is CASSEREGLGYEQYF. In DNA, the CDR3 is TGTGCCAGCAGTGAGCGGGAGGGCCTCGGGTACGAGCAGTACTTC.

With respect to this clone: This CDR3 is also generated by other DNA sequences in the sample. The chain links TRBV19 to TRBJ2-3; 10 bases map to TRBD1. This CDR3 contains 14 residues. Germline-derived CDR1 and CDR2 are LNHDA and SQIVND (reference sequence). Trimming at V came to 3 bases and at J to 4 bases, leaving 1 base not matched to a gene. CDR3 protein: CASSMGQGPDTQYF. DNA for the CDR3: TGTGCCAGTAGTATGGGACAGGGGCCAGATACGCAGTATTTT.